The 17 T cell receptor beta chains given below trace back to one sample, sequenced in a study of human T cells and chemical hapten exposure. Stated time point: patch test 3, about 24 weeks after DPC sensitization. The treatment denotes: therapeutic diphenylcyclopropenone sensitization with weekly scalp DPC. TCRdb processed the RACE reads anew with MiXCR; each CDR3 protein has one entry. The sample contains some 96,000 distinct CDR3 sequences, 27% of which appear only once. The sample in question was whole blood, obtained in connection with sensitization to the hapten diphenylcyclopropenone (DPC). Receptor source: a man aged 40-49 years with alopecia areata. Some clones in this sample may be carry-over from other donors' samples.

This clonotype was counted a few times. The rearrangement uses TRBV12-3 or TRBV12-4 and TRBJ1-1; 11 positions agree with TRBD1. The length of the CDR3 is 15 residues. Trimming removed 5 bases from V and 2 bases from J; junction bases left unmatched: 4. The CDR3 spells CASSPGTGGNTEAFF. CDR3 in DNA: TGTGCCAGCAGTCCGGGGACAGGGGGAAACACTGAAGCTTTCTTT.

The chain recombines TRBV6-6 with TRBJ1-1; no clear D. Germline V CDR1 and CDR2: MNHNY, SVGAGI (reference sequence). Trimming shortened V by 2 bases and J by 3 bases, and 10 bases separated the two germline ends. The CDR3 covers 14 residues. CDR3 sequence reads: CASSYPISDTEAFF. The CDR3 nucleotides are TGTGCCAGCAGTTACCCGATCTCGGACACTGAAGCTTTCTTT.

This clonotype was recorded a few times. The gene calls are TRBV9 and TRBJ2-1; D might be TRBD2 (6 bases). The CDR3 is 16 amino acids. CDR1 and CDR2 from the germline V gene are SGDLS and YYNGEE. Trimming took 0 bases from V and 1 from J, leaving 11 bases between them. CDR3 residues: CASSVAGGRSYNEQFF. The CDR3 DNA follows: TGTGCCAGCAGCGTAGCTGGGGGGAGGTCCTACAATGAGCAGTTCTTC.

Only one count was recorded for this clonotype. CDR3 in amino acids: CASSVGLGGIADTQYF. In DNA, the CDR3 is TGTGCCAGCAGCGTAGGGCTAGGGGGAATCGCAGATACGCAGTATTTT. The rearrangement uses TRBV9 and TRBJ2-3, with a tentative D call TRBD1 (6 bases). V was pared by 0 bases and J by 4 bases, with 15 bases between. The CDR3 consists of 16 residues. Germline CDR1 and CDR2: SGDLS and YYNGEE.

This chain links TRBV12-3 or TRBV12-4 with TRBJ1-6; 8 bases are a match to TRBD1. CDR3 length: 14 residues. J lost 9 bases, V lost 7 bases, and 8 bases had no gene match. The CDR3 protein is CASNHGTGPSPLHF. The CDR3 region has the DNA TGTGCCAGCAATCACGGGACAGGTCCTTCACCCCTCCACTTT.

The chain is built from TRBV28 and TRBJ2-3; the match to TRBD1 covers 8 bases. V gave up 6 bases and J gave up 0 bases; unmatched junction bases: 17. The germline V gene encodes CDR1 MDHEN and CDR2 SYDVKM. The CDR3 loop spans 19 amino acids. This chain's CDR3 is CASSSTPGTGLPSTDTQYF. In nucleotides, the CDR3 is TGTGCCAGCAGCTCCACCCCCGGGACAGGTTTACCTAGCACAGATACGCAGTATTTT.

This clonotype appeared a few times. The chain combines TRBV28 with TRBJ2-3; 12 bases map to TRBD2. This CDR3 has 16 residues. Germline V CDR1 and CDR2: MDHEN, SYDVKM. V shed 5 bases and J 2 bases; nucleotides not matched to a gene: 5. DNA for the CDR3: TGTGCCAGCAGTCCGGGACTAGCGGGCTTCACAGATACGCAGTATTTT. Encoded protein: CASSPGLAGFTDTQYF.

V gene TRBV20-1 combines with J gene TRBJ2-7, with D perhaps assigned TRBD1 or TRBD2 (5 bases each). This CDR3 has 13 residues. Germline V CDR1 and CDR2: DFQATT, SNEGSKA (reference sequence). V was shortened by 5 bases and J by 2 bases, with 13 bases between the two germline ends. As DNA, the CDR3 is TGCAGTGCTCGGGGACCGTCAACCTACGAGCAGTACTTC. As protein: CSARGPSTYEQYF.

The chain employs TRBV28 and TRBJ1-4; D unresolved. V was pared by 5 bases and J by 0 bases, with 13 bases between. CDR3 length equals 16 residues. Germline V lookup: CDR1 MDHEN, CDR2 SYDVKM. For the CDR3, the DNA is TGTGCCAGCAGTATACTAGACCGTGCAACTAATGAAAAACTGTTTTTT. Its translation: CASSILDRATNEKLFF.

The chain combines TRBV27 with TRBJ2-7; D is unclear. The germline V and J ends were trimmed by 5 bases and 6 bases, with 14 bases remaining between them. The CDR3 is 13 amino acids. Germline CDR1 and CDR2: MNHEY and SMNVEV (reference sequence). The CDR3 DNA reads TGTGCCAGCAGTCCTACTCCGTTGCCCGAGCAGTACTTC. Translation gives CASSPTPLPEQYF.

Only a few counts were recorded for this clonotype. The V call is TRBV27, the J call TRBJ2-3, with 14 bases aligning to TRBD2. The CDR3 covers 21 residues. The V and J ends lost 3 bases and 2 bases, in that order; junction bases with no gene match: 16. Germline CDR1 MNHEY, CDR2 SMNVEV (reference sequence). The CDR3 sequence: CASSFFPGLAGVVGLTDTQYF. Here the CDR3 DNA reads TGTGCCAGCAGTTTCTTTCCGGGACTAGCGGGAGTAGTAGGGCTCACAGATACGCAGTATTTT.

V usage is TRBV7-7 and J usage is TRBJ2-6; a weak D match, TRBD1 (5 bases). In germline, CDR1 is SSHAT, CDR2 FNYEAQ (reference sequence). This CDR3 spans 14 amino acids. V was pared by 5 bases and J by 2 bases, with 7 bases between. In DNA, the CDR3 is TGTGCCAGCAGCAAGGGGCCTGGGGCCAACGTCCTGACTTTC. This encodes CASSKGPGANVLTF.

The genes are TRBV12-3 or TRBV12-4 and TRBJ1-1, with D maybe TRBD1 (6 bases). The CDR3 is made up of 15 amino acids. Trimming pared 2 bases from V and 7 bases from J, leaving 17 bases between. The CDR3 DNA sequence: TGTGCCAGCAGTTTACAGACAGGTCGACCCCTTGAAGCTTTCTTT. Protein product: CASSLQTGRPLEAFF.

This chain joins TRBV5-6 and TRBJ2-7, with D possibly being TRBD1 or TRBD2 (5 bases each). Germline V lookup: CDR1 SGHDT, CDR2 YYEEEE. The CDR3 contains 14 residues. V lost 0 bases to trimming and J lost 2 bases, with 9 bases between them. In DNA form, the CDR3 reads TGTGCCAGCAGCTTGGTTCGGGGCACCTACGAGCAGTACTTC. Translation: CASSLVRGTYEQYF. The variable domain in full, completed from reference TRBV5-6 and TRBJ2-7, reads DAGVTQSPTHLIKTRGQQVTLRCSPKSGHDTVSWYQQALGQGPQFIFQYYEEEERQRGNFPDRFSGHQFPNYSSELNVNALLLGDSALYLCASSLVRGTYEQYFGPGTRLTVT.

This rearrangement joins TRBV18 to TRBJ1-4; TRBD1 matches 7 bases. This CDR3 region has 15 residues. Trimming took 8 bases from V and 6 from J; bases not matched to a gene: 12. In germline, CDR1 is KGHSH, CDR2 LQKENI. The CDR3 loop reads CASKKRQGEDEKLFF. In DNA form, the CDR3 reads TGTGCCAGCAAAAAACGACAGGGCGAAGATGAAAAACTGTTTTTT. The complete variable domain, with remaining parts taken from reference TRBV18 and TRBJ1-4, reads NAGVMQNPRHLVRRRGQEARLRCSPMKGHSHVYWYRQLPEEGLKFMVYLQKENIIDESGMPKERFSAEFPKEGPSILRIQQVVRGDSAAYFCASKKRQGEDEKLFFGSGTQLSVL.

This clonotype was detected only a few times. The chain joins TRBV28 to TRBJ2-3; no definite D call. CDR1 is MDHEN and CDR2 is SYDVKM in the germline V gene. Trimming removed 5 bases at V and 4 bases at J, with 13 bases between. The CDR3 has 14 residues. CDR3: CASSRVPGADTQYF. The CDR3 DNA sequence: TGTGCCAGCAGTCGTGTACCTGGCGCAGATACGCAGTATTTT.

The chain combines TRBV11-3 with TRBJ2-5; a weak D match, TRBD2 (6 bases). V gave up 5 bases and J gave up 2 bases, with 12 bases separating them. In germline, CDR1 is SGHNT, CDR2 YENEEA. The CDR3 runs 14 residues. The CDR3 region is CASSRGLSQETQYF. CDR3 DNA: TGTGCCAGCAGCCGGGGACTGTCACAAGAGACCCAGTACTTC.